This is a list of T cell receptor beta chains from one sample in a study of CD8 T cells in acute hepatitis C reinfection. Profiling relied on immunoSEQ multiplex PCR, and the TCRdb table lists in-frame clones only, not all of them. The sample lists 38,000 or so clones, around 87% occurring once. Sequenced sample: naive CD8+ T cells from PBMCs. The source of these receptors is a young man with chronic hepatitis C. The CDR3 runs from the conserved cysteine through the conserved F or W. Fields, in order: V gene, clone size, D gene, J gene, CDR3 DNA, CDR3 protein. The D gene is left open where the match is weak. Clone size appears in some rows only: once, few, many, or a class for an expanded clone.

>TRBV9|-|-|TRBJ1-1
TGTGCCAGCAGCGTAAATTCGGCAGACTTGAACACTGAAGCTTTCTTT
CASSVNSADLNTEAFF
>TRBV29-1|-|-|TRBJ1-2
TGCAGCGTTGAAGAACAGGGTCTATCCTATGGCTACACCTTC
CSVEEQGLSYGYTF
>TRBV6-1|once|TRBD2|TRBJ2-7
TGTGCCAGCAGTGAAGACGGGGGGATGTACGAGCAGTACTTC
CASSEDGGMYEQYF
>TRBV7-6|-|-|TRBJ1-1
TGTGCCAGCAGCCTTGGACAGACCATAGGGTTGAACACTGAAGCTTTCTTT
CASSLGQTIGLNTEAFF
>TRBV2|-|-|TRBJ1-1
TGTGCCAGCCATCCCCGGGTTGGGAACACTGAAGCTTTCTTT
CASHPRVGNTEAFF
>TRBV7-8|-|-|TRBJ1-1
TGTGCCAGCAGCTTAGAACCCATGAACACTGAAGCTTTCTTT
CASSLEPMNTEAFF
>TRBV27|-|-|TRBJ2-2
TGTGCCAGCAGTTTACAGGGCACCGGGGAGCTGTTTTTT
CASSLQGTGELFF
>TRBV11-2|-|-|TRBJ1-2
TGTGCCAGCAGCTTAGTGGAGGGGCATGGCTACACCTTC
CASSLVEGHGYTF
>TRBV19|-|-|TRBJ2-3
TGTGCCAGTGCATCGGGGGCAGGTACGCAGTATTTT
CASASGAGTQYF
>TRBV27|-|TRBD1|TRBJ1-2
TGTGCCAGCAGACTCACCTCGGAGGGGGCAGAAGGCTACACCTTC
CASRLTSEGAEGYTF
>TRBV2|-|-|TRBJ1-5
TGTGCCAGCACTGTTGCATACAATCAGCCCCAGCATTTT
CASTVAYNQPQHF
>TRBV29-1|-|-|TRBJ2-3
TGCAGCGTTGAGGCTGCCACAGATACGCAGTATTTT
CSVEAATDTQYF
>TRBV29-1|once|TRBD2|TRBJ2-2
TGCAGCGTCTCGGGACTAGCGGGAGGATCGGGCGGGGAGCTGTTTTTT
CSVSGLAGGSGGELFF
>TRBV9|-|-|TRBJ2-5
TGTGCCAGCAGCGTAGCGGGGGGCCAACAAGAGACCCAGTACTTC
CASSVAGGQQETQYF
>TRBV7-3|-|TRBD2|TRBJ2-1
TGTGCCAGCAGCTTAACGACGGGACTAGCGGGAGACTACAATGAGCAGTTCTTC
CASSLTTGLAGDYNEQFF
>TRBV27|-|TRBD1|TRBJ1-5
TGTGCCAGCAGTCCAGGGACAGGGAATCAGCCCCAGCATTTT
CASSPGTGNQPQHF
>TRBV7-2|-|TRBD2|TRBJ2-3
TGTGCCAGCAGCTTAGTTAGCGGGGACGGGGCAGATACGCAGTATTTT
CASSLVSGDGADTQYF
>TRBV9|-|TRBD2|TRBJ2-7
TGTGCCAGCAGCCTAGTCGGCGGGAGCTACGAGCAGTACTTC
CASSLVGGSYEQYF
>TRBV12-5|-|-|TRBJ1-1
TGTGCTAGTGGTTTCCCCGAAGCTTTCTTT
CASGFPEAFF
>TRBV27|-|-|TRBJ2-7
TGTGCCAGCAGTTTTTCTTCGATGGGTGCGTACGAGCAGTACTTC
CASSFSSMGAYEQYF
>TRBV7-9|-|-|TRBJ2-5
TGTGCCAGCAGCTTACCATTGGAGGAAGAGACCCAGTACTTC
CASSLPLEEETQYF
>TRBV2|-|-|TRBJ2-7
TGTGCCAGCAGTGAAGGCACTAGTGGAAATTACGAGCAGTACTTC
CASSEGTSGNYEQYF
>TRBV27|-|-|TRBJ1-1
TGTGCCAGCAGTTTATCCGGCTTCACTGAAGCTTTCTTT
CASSLSGFTEAFF
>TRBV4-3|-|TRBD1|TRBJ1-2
TGCGCCAGCAGCCAATCCCGACAGGGTGTAGATGGCTACACCTTC
CASSQSRQGVDGYTF
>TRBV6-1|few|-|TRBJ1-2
TGTGCCAGCAGTGACCGACTAGACACCTTC
CASSDRLDTF
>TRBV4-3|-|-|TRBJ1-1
TGCGCCAGCAGCCAGTACAGGGCTGGCACTGAAGCTTTCTTT
CASSQYRAGTEAFF
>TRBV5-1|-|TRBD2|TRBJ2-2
TGCGCCAGCAGCAACGGACTAGCGGGAGTCTCCGGGGAGCTGTTTTTT
CASSNGLAGVSGELFF
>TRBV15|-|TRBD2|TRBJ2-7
TGTGCCACCCTTGGTCGGGTAGCGGGAGGTTCCTACGAGCAGTACTTC
CATLGRVAGGSYEQYF
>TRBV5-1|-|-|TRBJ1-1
TGCGCCAGCAGCTTGGGCTGGGCACGATCCAACACTGAAGCTTTCTTT
CASSLGWARSNTEAFF
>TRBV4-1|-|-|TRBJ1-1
TGCGCCAGCAGCCAGGGGGATGGGGCTTTCTTT
CASSQGDGAFF
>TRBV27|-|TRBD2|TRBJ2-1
TGTGCCAGCGGGTGGGGACTAGCGGGAATAGGAATCTTCTTC
CASGWGLAGIGIFF
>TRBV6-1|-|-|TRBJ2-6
TGTGCCAGCAGTGAAGTGATCGGGACTTCTGGGGCCAACGTCCTGACTTTC
CASSEVIGTSGANVLTF
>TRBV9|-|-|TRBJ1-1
TGTGCCAGCAGCGTAGAGGACGGCGAAGCTTTCTTT
CASSVEDGEAFF
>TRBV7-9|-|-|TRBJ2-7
TGTGCCAGCACCAACCCAGGGGAACGGCAGTACTTC
CASTNPGERQYF
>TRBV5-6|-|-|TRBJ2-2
TGTGCCAGCAGCTGGGGACAAGCGAACACCGGGGAGCTGTTTTTT
CASSWGQANTGELFF
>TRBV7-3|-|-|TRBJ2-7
TGTGCCAGCAGCTTAACCGGACTATCGGGCGAGCAGTACTTC
CASSLTGLSGEQYF
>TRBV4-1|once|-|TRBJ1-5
TGCGCCAGCAGCAGGAGACAGGCCGACAATCAGCCCCAGCATTTT
CASSRRQADNQPQHF
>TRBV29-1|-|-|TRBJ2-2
TGCAGCTCCCTCGGGGACACCGGGGAGCTGTTTTTT
CSSLGDTGELFF
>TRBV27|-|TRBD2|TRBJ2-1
TGTGCCAGCAGCCCGCTCAGAGTAGCGGGAGTCGGCAATGAGCAGTTCTTC
CASSPLRVAGVGNEQFF
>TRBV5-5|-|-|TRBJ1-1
TGTGCCAGCAGCTTGGACTGGTATGACACTGAAGCTTTCTTT
CASSLDWYDTEAFF
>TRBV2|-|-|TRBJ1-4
TGTGCCACCCCTCTAGGAGGAAACGTTGAAAAACTGTTTTTT
CATPLGGNVEKLFF
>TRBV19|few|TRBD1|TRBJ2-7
TGTGCCAGTAGTATCAGTGACGGGACAGCCTACGAGCAGTACTTC
CASSISDGTAYEQYF
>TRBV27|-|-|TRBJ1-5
TGTGCCAGCAGTTTAGGCCAGAATCAGCCCCAGCATTTT
CASSLGQNQPQHF
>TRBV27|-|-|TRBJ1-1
TGTGCCAGCAGTTTTGGGGCGGGACCTGAAGCTTTCTTT
CASSFGAGPEAFF
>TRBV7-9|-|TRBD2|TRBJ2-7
TGTGCCAGCAGCGAGAAAGCGGGAGTTTTGTACGAGCAGTACTTC
CASSEKAGVLYEQYF
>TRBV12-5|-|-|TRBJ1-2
TGTGCTAGTGGTGCGCCGGACATACCCTACCCTAACTATGGCTACACCTTC
CASGAPDIPYPNYGYTF
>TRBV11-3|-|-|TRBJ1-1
TGTGCCAGCAGCTCGGGGAACACTGAAGCTTTCTTT
CASSSGNTEAFF
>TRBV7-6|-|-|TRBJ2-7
TGTGCCAGCAGCTTAAGAATGACCTACGAGCAGTACTTC
CASSLRMTYEQYF
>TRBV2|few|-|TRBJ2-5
TGTGCCAGCAGTGGCCAAGTAGAGACCCAGTACTTC
CASSGQVETQYF
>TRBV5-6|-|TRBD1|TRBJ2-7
TGTGCCAGCAGCCCGAGACAGGGGATCTACGAGCAGTACTTC
CASSPRQGIYEQYF
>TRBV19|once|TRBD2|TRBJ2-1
TGTGCCAGTAGTCGCGGGGGGTACAATGAGCAGTTCTTC
CASSRGGYNEQFF
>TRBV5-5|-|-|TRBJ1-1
TGTGCCAGCAGCTTGGGTTTCTTTGGGAACACTGAAGCTTTCTTT
CASSLGFFGNTEAFF
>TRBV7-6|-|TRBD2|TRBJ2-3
TGTGCCAGCAGCTTAGCGATTAGCGGGGAGGCTTTCACAGATACGCAGTATTTT
CASSLAISGEAFTDTQYF
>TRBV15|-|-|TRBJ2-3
TGTGCCACCAGCAGAGATAACACCCGGGATACGCAGTATTTT
CATSRDNTRDTQYF
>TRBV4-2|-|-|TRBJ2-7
TGTGCCAGCAGCCGACGAGCTTATTTAGGAACTAGCCGTTACTACGAGCAGTACTTC
CASSRRAYLGTSRYYEQYF